This T cell receptor beta chain appears in the sequencing data of a study of T-cell memory formation after mild COVID-19. The wider study: Largely, TCR clusters stayed within a single donor. Study observations and caveats: For contracting clones, CD4+ ones sat mainly in CM and EM, CD8+ in EMRA. Later expanders leaned CD4+, whereas day 15 to 85 contracting clones were balanced CD4/CD8.

The authors produced TCR alpha and TCR beta cDNA libraries with sample barcodes and UMIs by 5'RACE using constant-segment primers. TCRdb used MiXCR to reprocess the 5' RACE reads, holding one entry per CDR3 protein. The repertoire includes under 700,000 distinct CDR3 sequences, about 20% of them detected once, and 9.5% to 15% sits in the top ten. The CDR3 contains 15 residues. Trimming took off 0 bases at V and 1 base at J, with 7 bases between the two ends. This clonotype has just a few counts. Its specificity is not known. The sequenced material came from PBMCs or a T cell subset sorted from them (not recorded which). The J gene is TRBJ2-1, the V gene TRBV12-3 or TRBV12-4; no clear D gene. The source is an adult woman who had mild COVID-19 (a few samples of this study predate the infection). Cell type and time point are not known. Here the CDR3 DNA reads TGTGCCAGCAGTTTAGCGAGTAGGTCCTACAATGAGCAGTTCTTC. The encoded protein is CASSLASRSYNEQFF.